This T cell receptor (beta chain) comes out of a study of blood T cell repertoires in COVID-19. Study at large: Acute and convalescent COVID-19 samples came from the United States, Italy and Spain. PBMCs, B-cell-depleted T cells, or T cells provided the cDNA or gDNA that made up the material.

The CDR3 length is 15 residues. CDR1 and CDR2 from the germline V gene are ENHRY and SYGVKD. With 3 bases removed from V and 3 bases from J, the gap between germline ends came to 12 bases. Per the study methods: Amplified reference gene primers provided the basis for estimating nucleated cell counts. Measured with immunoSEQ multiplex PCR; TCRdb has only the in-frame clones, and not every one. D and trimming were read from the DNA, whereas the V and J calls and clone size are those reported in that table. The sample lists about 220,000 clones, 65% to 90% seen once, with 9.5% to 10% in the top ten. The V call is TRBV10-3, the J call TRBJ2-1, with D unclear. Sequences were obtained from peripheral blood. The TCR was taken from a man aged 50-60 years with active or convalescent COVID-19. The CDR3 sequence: CAISDLTQLYNEQFF. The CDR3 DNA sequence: TGTGCCATCAGTGACCTGACACAACTCTACAATGAGCAGTTCTTC.